Below, 29 T cell receptor beta chains from the same sample are listed, as sequenced in a study of OX40 agonist ivuxolimab in advanced cancers. Profiled with immunoSEQ multiplex PCR; TCRdb holds only in-frame clones, not every one. The table records 34,000 or so clones, more than 75% of them present only once. The source material was CD4+ or CD8+ T cells sorted from blood, sampled in a trial of the OX40 agonist ivuxolimab. The receptors were sampled from an adult with an advanced solid tumor such as melanoma, head and neck, liver or kidney cancer.

The chain employs TRBV27 and TRBJ2-5; D gene unclear. Judging by the DNA end, TRBJ2-7 fits better; the J call may be wrong. CDR1 is MNHEY, CDR2 SMNVEV, per germline (reference sequence). This CDR3 region has 14 residues. The CDR3 DNA reads as TGTGCCAGCAGTTACGGTTTCAGCTCCTACGAGCAGTACTTC. Translation: CASSYGFSSYEQYF.

The chain employs TRBV23-1 and TRBJ1-2; possibly TRBD1 for D (5 bases). TRBV23-1 is placed among ORFs of uncertain function. The length of the CDR3 is 15 residues. The V gene lost 0 bases and the J gene lost 4 bases, with 12 bases spanning the gap. The CDR3, as DNA: TGCGCCAGCAGTCAATCGAACCGGGGGTCCTATGGCTACACCTTC. It yields the protein CASSQSNRGSYGYTF.

This sequence joins TRBV28 and TRBJ2-1; TRBD1 matches at 9 bases. The CDR3 runs 16 residues. Germline CDR1 is MDHEN and CDR2 is SYDVKM. Germline trimming cut 5 bases from V and 7 bases from J; bases unmatched to any gene: 12. This CDR3 reads CASSTPGTGQANEQFF. As DNA, the CDR3 is TGTGCCAGCAGTACCCCCGGGACAGGGCAAGCGAATGAGCAGTTCTTC.

The chain uses TRBV5-4 and TRBJ2-7; D unclear. The V gene lost 2 bases and the J gene lost 3 bases, with 9 bases spanning the gap. This CDR3 spans 13 amino acids. Germline V gene lookup returns CDR1 SGHNT and CDR2 YYREEE (reference sequence). CDR3 residues: CASSFGDSYEQYF. The DNA of the CDR3 is TGTGCCAGCAGCTTTGGAGATAGCTACGAGCAGTACTTC.

This rearrangement joins TRBV10-1 to TRBJ1-4; D might be TRBD1 (6 bases). The V gene lost 2 bases and the J gene lost 8 bases, with 15 bases spanning the gap. This CDR3 contains 15 residues. Germline V gene lookup returns CDR1 WNHNN and CDR2 SYGVQD (reference sequence). The CDR3 region has the DNA TGCGCCAGCAGTGAGCGCCGGGGGCGTGAAGAAAAACTGTTTTTT. This sequence encodes CASSERRGREEKLFF.

This chain connects TRBV7-9 to TRBJ2-1; D perhaps matches TRBD1 (6 bases). CDR1 is SEHNR and CDR2 is FQNEAQ in the germline V gene (reference sequence). The V and J ends lost 6 bases and 8 bases respectively, with 11 bases between them. The CDR3 is made up of 12 amino acids. The CDR3 reads CASRTGWDEQFF. The DNA for the CDR3 is TGTGCCAGCAGGACAGGCTGGGATGAGCAGTTCTTC.

The rearrangement uses TRBV7-2 and TRBJ2-2; 8 nucleotides align to TRBD2. This CDR3 comprises 14 residues. CDR1 is SGHTA and CDR2 is FQGNSA in the germline V gene. Unmatched junction bases numbered 4, after V lost 5 bases and J lost 5 bases. The CDR3 nucleotides read TGTGCCAGCAGCCCCCGCGGGGGGACCGGGGAGCTGTTTTTT. Protein product: CASSPRGGTGELFF.

The chain carries TRBV5-1 and TRBJ2-7, with 9 nucleotides matching TRBD1. V lost 4 bases and J lost 3; bases outside the gene matches: 11. CDR1 SGHRS and CDR2 YFSETQ come from the germline V gene. This CDR3 spans 16 amino acids. CDR3 protein: CASSKLPGQGVYEQYF. DNA for the CDR3: TGCGCCAGCAGCAAACTACCGGGACAGGGAGTCTACGAGCAGTACTTC. Supplemented by reference TRBV5-1 and TRBJ2-7, the full variable domain reads KAGVTQTPRYLIKTRGQQVTLSCSPISGHRSVSWYQQTPGQGLQFLFEYFSETQRNKGNFPGRFSGRQFSNSRSEMNVSTLELGDSALYLCASSKLPGQGVYEQYFGPGTRLTVT.

V and J are TRBV4-2 and TRBJ2-5, with 8 bases aligning to TRBD2. The J call is doubtful: the DNA matches TRBJ2-7 better. The CDR3 runs to 15 residues. Germline-derived CDR1 and CDR2 are LGHNA and YNFKEQ. Here the CDR3 reads CASSQGLAGSYEQYF. CDR3 in DNA: TGTGCCAGCAGCCAAGGGCTAGCGGGTTCCTACGAGCAGTACTTC.

This clone was counted once. The rearrangement links TRBV27 to TRBJ2-7; D perhaps matches TRBD2 (7 bases). The germline gives CDR1 MNHEY, CDR2 SMNVEV (reference sequence). The CDR3 is made up of 17 amino acids. V was pared by 5 bases and J by 3 bases, with 23 bases between. The DNA for the CDR3 is TGTGCCAGCAGTCCTCGACTAGGGGGGGGGATATACTACGAGCAGTACTTC. Its translation is CASSPRLGGGIYYEQYF.

This rearrangement joins TRBV15 to TRBJ2-5; no firm D call. This CDR3 has 14 amino acids. CDR1 and CDR2 from the germline V gene are LNHNV and YYDKDF (reference sequence). V dropped 2 bases and J dropped 2 bases, with 9 bases sitting between them. The CDR3 sequence: CATSRILPQETQYF. The DNA for the CDR3 is TGTGCCACCAGCAGAATTCTGCCTCAAGAGACCCAGTACTTC.

This clone was picked up one time. V and J are TRBV9 and TRBJ1-4; 8 bases match TRBD1. CDR1 and CDR2 (germline): SGDLS, YYNGEE. The length of the CDR3 is 17 residues. The J segment lost 8 bases and the V segment lost 4 bases, leaving 16 bases of the junction unmatched. For the CDR3, the DNA is TGTGCCAGCAGCTCAGGGGGACAGGAAATTGTGGGGGAAAAACTGTTTTTT. Its protein is CASSSGGQEIVGEKLFF.

The chain links TRBV6-1 to TRBJ2-2; tentatively, D is TRBD2 (5 bases). The V gene's germline CDR1 is MNHNS and CDR2 SASEGT. The CDR3 is 13 residues long. The germline V and J ends were trimmed by 7 bases and 8 bases, with 14 bases remaining between them. In DNA form, the CDR3 reads TGTGCCAGCACGGAGGTTTTAGCGGGGGAGCTGTTTTTT. This gives the protein CASTEVLAGELFF.

With regard to this clone: Relative to the germline gene, one junction end is altered; a read error may explain this. The rearrangement links TRBV11-2 to TRBJ2-5; D might be TRBD1 (6 bases). This CDR3 contains 13 residues. Germline values: CDR1 SGHAT, CDR2 FQNNGV. The chain's CDR3 is CASSLEVGARENF. In nucleotides, the CDR3 is TGTGCCAGCAGCTTAGAAGTGGGGGCAAGAGAAAACTTC.

The CDR3, as DNA: TGTGCCAGCAGTTTATTCCACAGGGGCCCTTTCTACGAGCAGTACTTC. Translation: CASSLFHRGPFYEQYF. The gene calls are TRBV27 and TRBJ2-7; 7 nucleotides agree with TRBD1. This CDR3 has 16 residues. In germline, CDR1 is MNHEY, CDR2 SMNVEV (reference sequence). The junction had 9 bases not matched to a gene; V was cut back by 1 base and J by 3 bases.

The CDR3 sequence is CASSLNEQYF. CDR3 nucleotides: TGTGCCAGCAGTTTGAACGAGCAGTACTTC. This rearrangement joins TRBV28 to TRBJ2-7, with D unresolved. Germline V gene lookup returns CDR1 MDHEN and CDR2 SYDVKM. V shed 3 bases and J shed 5 bases, with 2 bases lying between them. The CDR3 runs 10 residues.

DNA for the CDR3: TGTGCCAGCAGTCCCACTGGCACAGATACGCAGTATTTT. Its translation: CASSPTGTDTQYF. V and J are TRBV7-9 and TRBJ2-3; D gene ambiguous. The CDR3 length is 13 residues. Trimming removed 6 bases from V and 1 base from J, with 8 bases in between. Germline V gives CDR1 SEHNR, CDR2 FQNEAQ (reference sequence).

The chain recombines TRBV29-1 with TRBJ1-4, with D tentatively TRBD1 (5 bases). V was trimmed by 7 bases and J by 7 bases, leaving 16 bases between them. Germline CDR1 is SQVTM and CDR2 is ANQGSEA. CDR3 length equals 13 residues. The CDR3 DNA sequence: TGCAGCGCAAGAACAGGAGGTTTTGAAAAACTGTTTTTT. It translates to CSARTGGFEKLFF.

The V gene is TRBV6-1, the J gene TRBJ2-5, with a possible D match to TRBD1 (6 bases). Germline CDR1 MNHNS, CDR2 SASEGT. The CDR3 runs to 15 residues. Deletions cut 3 bases from V and 5 bases from J, with 16 bases between. Here the CDR3 DNA reads TGTGCCAGCAGTGATATTAACAGGGCTTATGAGACCCAGTACTTC. It specifies CASSDINRAYETQYF.

V usage is TRBV19 and J usage is TRBJ2-5; TRBD1 matches 9 bases. TRBJ2-7 matches the DNA end more closely, so the J call is doubtful. The germline CDR1 and CDR2 sequences are LNHDA and SQIVND (reference sequence). The length of the CDR3 is 17 residues. CDR3 protein: CASSIPNGTGSPYEQYF. The CDR3 DNA reads TGTGCCAGTAGTATACCGAACGGGACAGGGTCACCCTACGAGCAGTACTTC.

The chain carries TRBV19 and TRBJ2-7; a possible D gene is TRBD1 (6 bases). CDR3 size: 14 residues. With 7 bases removed from V and 2 bases from J, the gap between germline ends came to 15 bases. Germline CDR1 is LNHDA and CDR2 is SQIVND (reference sequence). The DNA of the CDR3 is TGTGCCAGTACCATGGGACATCCCGCCTACGAGCAGTACTTC. Translation gives CASTMGHPAYEQYF.

V usage is TRBV11-2 and J usage is TRBJ2-3; the D call may be TRBD1 or TRBD2 (5 bases each). The CDR3 loop spans 15 amino acids. Germline-derived CDR1 and CDR2 are SGHAT and FQNNGV. V lost 1 base, J lost 1 base, and 9 bases lay in between. CDR3 DNA sequence: TGTGCCAGCAGCTTAGGGGACGCTGGCACAGATACGCAGTATTTT. Translation gives CASSLGDAGTDTQYF.

In its sample, this clone is medium-sized. V gene TRBV7-9 combines with J gene TRBJ2-5; D gene uncertain. The germline CDR1 and CDR2 sequences are SEHNR and FQNEAQ (reference sequence). The CDR3 covers 15 residues. V gave up 4 bases and J gave up 1 base, with 13 bases separating them. This CDR3 reads CASSWRGVGQETQYF. The CDR3 bases are TGTGCCAGCAGCTGGCGTGGGGTTGGCCAAGAGACCCAGTACTTC.

This clone was seen a handful of times. CDR3 protein: CASSTGTGGFEQYF. The CDR3 DNA reads as TGTGCCAGCAGCACCGGGACAGGGGGCTTCGAGCAGTACTTC. The chain combines TRBV11-2 with TRBJ2-7; the match to TRBD1 covers 12 bases. The CDR3 covers 14 residues. V dropped 5 bases and J dropped 6; count of bases not matched to a gene: 5. From germline, CDR1 is SGHAT and CDR2 FQNNGV.

The CDR3 protein is CASSVGDWGYEQYF. CDR3 nucleotides: TGTGCCAGCAGCGTAGGTGACTGGGGCTACGAGCAGTACTTC. The rearrangement uses TRBV9 and TRBJ2-7, with D hard to call. Trimming shortened V by 0 bases and J by 3 bases, and 10 bases separated the two germline ends. Germline values: CDR1 SGDLS, CDR2 YYNGEE. This CDR3 has 14 amino acids.

For this clone: An end of the junction differs from the germline gene, which may be a read error. The chain couples TRBV7-7 to TRBJ2-1, with unresolved D. The CDR3 contains 13 residues. The germline V gene has CDR1 SSHAT and CDR2 FNYEAQ (reference sequence). CDR3 in amino acids: CASSLLQHNEQFF. CDR3 nucleotides: TGTGCTAGCAGCTTACTACAGCACAATGAGCAGTTCTTC.

The chain joins TRBV19 to TRBJ2-1; either TRBD1 or TRBD2 may fit D (5 bases each). CDR1 and CDR2 from the germline V gene are LNHDA and SQIVND (reference sequence). The CDR3 has 14 amino acids. V shed 4 bases and J shed 2 bases, with 9 bases lying between them. The CDR3 sequence: CASSRDGPYNEQFF. CDR3 DNA sequence: TGTGCCAGTAGTAGGGACGGACCCTACAATGAGCAGTTCTTC.

This chain joins TRBV27 and TRBJ2-1; D not resolved. Germline CDR1 reads MNHEY; CDR2 reads SMNVEV (reference sequence). This CDR3 is 11 amino acids long. Trimming cost V 5 bases and J 10 bases, with 9 bases left between them. CDR3 nucleotide sequence: TGTGCCAGCAGTCCCCCTCCGGAGCAGTTCTTC. Amino acid sequence: CASSPPPEQFF.

The chain joins TRBV7-9 to TRBJ1-2, with 7 positions matching TRBD1. From germline, CDR1 is SEHNR and CDR2 FQNEAQ (reference sequence). The CDR3 totals 18 residues. V dropped 3 bases and J dropped 0; count of bases not matched to a gene: 13. The CDR3 region is CASSLGTGDTTANYGYTF. The CDR3 nucleotides are TGTGCCAGCAGCTTGGGTACAGGGGACACGACGGCTAACTATGGCTACACCTTC.